This section outlines one T cell receptor (beta chain) sequence together with its context. The antigen is undetermined. The data were taken from a study of post-analysis software for immune sequencing data. Incorporated into the TCR beta cDNA libraries were unique molecular identifiers, which served to reduce PCR and sequencing biases. MiXCR, applied by TCRdb to the PCR reads, yields one record per CDR3 protein. Seen here are about 430,000 distinct CDR3 sequences, 35% to 45% observed once, and the top ten hold approximately 7.7%. The study's findings and limits: Five or six TRBV segments, TRBV5-6, TRBV5-1 and TRBV20-1 among them, were found more frequent in patients than controls.

The CDR3 sequence is 14 residues long. V was clipped by 5 bases and J by 3 bases; unmatched bases: 6. In germline, CDR1 is SQVTM, CDR2 ANQGSEA. The rearrangement joins TRBV29-1 to TRBJ2-1; 8 nucleotides line up with TRBD1. This sequence was found in a girl aged 2 to 9 with multiple sclerosis. Input material: blood. The CDR3 loop reads CSVRDRTVYNEQFF. The CDR3 bases are TGCAGCGTTAGGGACAGGACCGTCTACAATGAGCAGTTCTTC.